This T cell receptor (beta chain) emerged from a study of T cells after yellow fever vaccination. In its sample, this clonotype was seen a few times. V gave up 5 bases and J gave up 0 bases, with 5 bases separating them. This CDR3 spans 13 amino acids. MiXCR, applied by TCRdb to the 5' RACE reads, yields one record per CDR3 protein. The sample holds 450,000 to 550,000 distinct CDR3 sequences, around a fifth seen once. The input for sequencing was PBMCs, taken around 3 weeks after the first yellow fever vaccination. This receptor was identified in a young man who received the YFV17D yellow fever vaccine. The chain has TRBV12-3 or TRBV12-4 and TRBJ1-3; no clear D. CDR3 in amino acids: CASSPHSGNTIYF. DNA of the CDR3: TGTGCCAGCAGTCCCCACTCTGGAAACACCATATATTTT.